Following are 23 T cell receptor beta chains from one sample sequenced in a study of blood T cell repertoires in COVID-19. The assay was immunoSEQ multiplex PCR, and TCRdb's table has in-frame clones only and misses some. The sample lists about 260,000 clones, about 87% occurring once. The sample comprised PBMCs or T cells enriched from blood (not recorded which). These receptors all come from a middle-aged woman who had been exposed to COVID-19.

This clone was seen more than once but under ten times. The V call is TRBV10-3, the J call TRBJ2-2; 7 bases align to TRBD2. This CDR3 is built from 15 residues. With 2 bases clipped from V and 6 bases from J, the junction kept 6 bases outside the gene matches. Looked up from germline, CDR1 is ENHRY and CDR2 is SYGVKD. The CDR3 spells CAISEMAGDAGELFF. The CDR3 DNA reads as TGTGCCATCAGTGAGATGGCGGGAGACGCCGGGGAGCTGTTTTTT.

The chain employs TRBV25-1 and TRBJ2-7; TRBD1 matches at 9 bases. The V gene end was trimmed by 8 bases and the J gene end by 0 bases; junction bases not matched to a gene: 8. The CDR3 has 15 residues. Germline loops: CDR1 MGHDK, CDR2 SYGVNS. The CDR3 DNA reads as TGTGCCAGCCGAGGGACAGGGCCTGGCTCCTACGAGCAGTACTTC. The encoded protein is CASRGTGPGSYEQYF.

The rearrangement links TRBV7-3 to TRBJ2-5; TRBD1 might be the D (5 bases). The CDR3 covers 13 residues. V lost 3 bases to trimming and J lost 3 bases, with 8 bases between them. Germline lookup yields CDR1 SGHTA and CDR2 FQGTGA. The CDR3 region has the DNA TGTGCCAGCAGCTTGAGCAGGGAAGAGACCCAGTACTTC. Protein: CASSLSREETQYF.

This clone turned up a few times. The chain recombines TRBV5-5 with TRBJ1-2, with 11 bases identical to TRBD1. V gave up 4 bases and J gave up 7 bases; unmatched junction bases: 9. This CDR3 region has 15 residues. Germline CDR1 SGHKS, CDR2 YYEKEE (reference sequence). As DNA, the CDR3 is TGTGCCAGCAGCCCGGACAGGGGGCGCCGCGGTGGCTACACCTTC. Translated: CASSPDRGRRGGYTF.

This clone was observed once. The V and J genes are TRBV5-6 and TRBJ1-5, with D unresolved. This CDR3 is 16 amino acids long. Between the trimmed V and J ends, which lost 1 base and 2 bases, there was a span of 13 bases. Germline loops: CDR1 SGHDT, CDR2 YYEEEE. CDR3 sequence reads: CASSLRTPGGNQPQHF. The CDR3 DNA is TGTGCCAGCAGCTTGCGGACGCCCGGGGGCAATCAGCCCCAGCATTTT.

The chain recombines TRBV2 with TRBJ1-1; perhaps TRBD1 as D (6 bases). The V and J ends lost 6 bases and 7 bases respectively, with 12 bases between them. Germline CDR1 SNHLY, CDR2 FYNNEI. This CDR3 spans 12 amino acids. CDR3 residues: CASRATGGEAFF. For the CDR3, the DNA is TGTGCCAGCAGGGCGACAGGAGGTGAAGCTTTCTTT.

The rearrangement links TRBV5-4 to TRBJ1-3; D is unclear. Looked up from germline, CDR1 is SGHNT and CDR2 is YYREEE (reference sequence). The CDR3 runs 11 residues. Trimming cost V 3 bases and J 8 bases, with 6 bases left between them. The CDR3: CASSSPYTIYF. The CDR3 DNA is TGTGCCAGCAGCTCCCCATACACCATATATTTT.

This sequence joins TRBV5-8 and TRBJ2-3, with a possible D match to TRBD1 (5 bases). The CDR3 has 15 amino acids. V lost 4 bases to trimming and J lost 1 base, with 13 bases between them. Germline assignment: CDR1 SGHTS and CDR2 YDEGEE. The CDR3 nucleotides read TGTGCCAGCAGCGCAAGGGGTGAAGGCACAGATACGCAGTATTTT. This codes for CASSARGEGTDTQYF.

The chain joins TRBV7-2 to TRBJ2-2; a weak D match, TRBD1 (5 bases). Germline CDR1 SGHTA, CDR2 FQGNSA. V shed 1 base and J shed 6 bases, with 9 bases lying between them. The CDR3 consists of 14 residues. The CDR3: CASSLDSRAGELFF. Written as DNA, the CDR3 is TGTGCCAGCAGCTTAGATTCCAGGGCCGGGGAGCTGTTTTTT.

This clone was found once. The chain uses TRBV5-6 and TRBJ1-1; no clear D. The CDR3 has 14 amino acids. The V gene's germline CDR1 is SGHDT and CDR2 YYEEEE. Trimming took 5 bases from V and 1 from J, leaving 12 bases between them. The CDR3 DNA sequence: TGTGCCAGCAGTTGGAGGGTCGGGAACACTGAAGCTTTCTTT. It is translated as CASSWRVGNTEAFF.

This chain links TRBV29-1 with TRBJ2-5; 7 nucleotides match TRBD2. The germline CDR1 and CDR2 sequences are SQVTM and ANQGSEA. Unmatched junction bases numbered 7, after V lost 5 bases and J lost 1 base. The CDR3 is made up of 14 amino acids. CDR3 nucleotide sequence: TGCAGCGTTTGGCCTAGCGGCTTCCAAGAGACCCAGTACTTC. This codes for CSVWPSGFQETQYF.

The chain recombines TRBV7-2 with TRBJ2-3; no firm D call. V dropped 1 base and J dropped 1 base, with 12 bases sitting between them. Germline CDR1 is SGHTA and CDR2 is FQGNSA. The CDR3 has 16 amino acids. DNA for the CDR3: TGTGCCAGCAGCTTAGACTTGGCGGCTCGCACAGATACGCAGTATTTT. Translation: CASSLDLAARTDTQYF.

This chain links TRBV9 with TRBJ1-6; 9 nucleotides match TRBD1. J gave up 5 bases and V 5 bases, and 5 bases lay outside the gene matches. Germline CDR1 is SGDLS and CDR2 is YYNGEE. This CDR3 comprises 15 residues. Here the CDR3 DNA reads TGTGCCAGCAGGCCCGGGACAGGGAATAATTCACCCCTCCACTTT. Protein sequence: CASRPGTGNNSPLHF.

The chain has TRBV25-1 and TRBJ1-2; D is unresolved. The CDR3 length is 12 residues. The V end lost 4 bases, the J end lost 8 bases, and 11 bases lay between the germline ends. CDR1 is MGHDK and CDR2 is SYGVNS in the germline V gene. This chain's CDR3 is CASSVLTGGYTF. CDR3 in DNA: TGTGCCAGCAGTGTACTGACTGGGGGCTACACCTTC.

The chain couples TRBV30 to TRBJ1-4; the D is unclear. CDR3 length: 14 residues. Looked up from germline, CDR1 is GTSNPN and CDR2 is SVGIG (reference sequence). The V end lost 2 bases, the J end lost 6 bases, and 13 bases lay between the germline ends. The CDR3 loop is CAWSPPGADEKLFF. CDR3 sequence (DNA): TGTGCCTGGAGTCCCCCAGGCGCCGATGAAAAACTGTTTTTT.

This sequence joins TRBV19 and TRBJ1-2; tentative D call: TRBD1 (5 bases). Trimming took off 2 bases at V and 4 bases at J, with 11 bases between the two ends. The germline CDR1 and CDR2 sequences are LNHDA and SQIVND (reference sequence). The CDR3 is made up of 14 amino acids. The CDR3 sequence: CASSIQEGLYGYTF. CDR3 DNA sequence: TGTGCCAGTAGTATACAGGAGGGGCTCTATGGCTACACCTTC.

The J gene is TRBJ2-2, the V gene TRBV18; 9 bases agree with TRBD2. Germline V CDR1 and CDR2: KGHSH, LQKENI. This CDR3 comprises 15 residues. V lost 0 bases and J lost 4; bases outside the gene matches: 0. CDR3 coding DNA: TGTGCCAGCTCACCACCTAGCGGGAGCACCGGGGAGCTGTTTTTT. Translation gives CASSPPSGSTGELFF.

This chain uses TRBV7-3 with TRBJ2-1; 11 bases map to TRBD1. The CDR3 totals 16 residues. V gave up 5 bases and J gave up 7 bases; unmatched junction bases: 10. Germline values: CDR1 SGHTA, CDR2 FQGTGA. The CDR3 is CASSLRGTGGWNEQFF. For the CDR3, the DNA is TGTGCCAGCAGCCTCCGAGGGACAGGGGGGTGGAATGAGCAGTTCTTC.

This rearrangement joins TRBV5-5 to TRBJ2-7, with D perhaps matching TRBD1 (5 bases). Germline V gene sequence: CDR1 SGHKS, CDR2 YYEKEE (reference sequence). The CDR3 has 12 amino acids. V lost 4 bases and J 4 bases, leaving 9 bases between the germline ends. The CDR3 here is CASSRTSYEQYF. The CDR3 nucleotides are TGTGCCAGCAGCCGGACAAGTTACGAGCAGTACTTC.

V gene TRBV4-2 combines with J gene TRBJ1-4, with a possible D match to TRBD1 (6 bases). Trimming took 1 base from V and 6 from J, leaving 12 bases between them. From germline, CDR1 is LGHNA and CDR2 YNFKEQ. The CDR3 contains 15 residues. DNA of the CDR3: TGTGCCAGCAGCCAAGGTCAGGGGTTGGATGAAAAACTGTTTTTT. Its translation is CASSQGQGLDEKLFF.

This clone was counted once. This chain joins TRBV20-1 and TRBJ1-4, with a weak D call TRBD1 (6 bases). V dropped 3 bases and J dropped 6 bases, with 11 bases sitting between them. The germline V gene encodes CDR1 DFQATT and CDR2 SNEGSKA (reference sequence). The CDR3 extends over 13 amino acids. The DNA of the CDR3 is TGCAGTGCTAGTAAGGGGGTGGATGAAAAACTGTTTTTT. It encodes CSASKGVDEKLFF.

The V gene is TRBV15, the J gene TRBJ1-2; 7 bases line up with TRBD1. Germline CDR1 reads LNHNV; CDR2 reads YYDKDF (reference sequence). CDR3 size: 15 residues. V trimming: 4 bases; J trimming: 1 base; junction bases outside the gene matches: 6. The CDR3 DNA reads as TGTGCCACCAGCAAAGGACAGGCCTTTAACTATGGCTACACCTTC. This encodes CATSKGQAFNYGYTF.

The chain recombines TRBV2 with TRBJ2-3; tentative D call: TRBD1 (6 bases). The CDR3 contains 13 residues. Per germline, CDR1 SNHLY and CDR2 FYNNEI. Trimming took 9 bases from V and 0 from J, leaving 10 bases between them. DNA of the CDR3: TGTGCCAGTACTACAGGGAGCACAGATACGCAGTATTTT. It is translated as CASTTGSTDTQYF.